Presented here are 12 T cell receptor beta chains from one specimen sequenced in a study of blood T cell repertoires in COVID-19. Libraries were prepared by immunoSEQ multiplex PCR; TCRdb keeps only in-frame clonotypes and omits some of them. In the table there are 150,000 to 200,000 clones, about four fifths of which are singletons. The sample taken for sequencing was peripheral blood. The receptors shown here come from a woman older than 75 with acute or convalescent COVID-19.

This clone was found a few times. The V gene is TRBV3-1 (or the pseudogene TRBV3-2), the J gene TRBJ1-3, with D possibly being TRBD1 (5 bases). This CDR3 is 16 amino acids long. From germline, CDR1 is LGHDT and CDR2 YNNKEL (reference sequence). V gave up 4 bases and J gave up 0 bases, with 13 bases separating them. This CDR3 reads CASSLSTVSSGNTIYF. In nucleotides, the CDR3 is TGTGCCAGCAGCCTATCGACAGTGAGCTCTGGAAACACCATATATTTT.

J is TRBJ1-2 and V is TRBV27; 9 bases are shared with TRBD1. The V gene end was trimmed by 2 bases and the J gene end by 5 bases; junction bases not matched to a gene: 3. The CDR3 is 14 residues long. The germline CDR1 and CDR2 sequences are MNHEY and SMNVEV (reference sequence). CDR3 protein: CASSLQDRGYGYTF. CDR3 coding DNA: TGTGCCAGCAGTTTACAAGACAGGGGGTATGGCTACACCTTC.

The CDR3 bases are TGTGCCAGCAGTTTATACTCGGGCTCTGGAAACACCATATATTTT. Its protein is CASSLYSGSGNTIYF. The rearrangement links TRBV28 to TRBJ1-3; D remains unclear. CDR1 MDHEN and CDR2 SYDVKM come from the germline V gene. The V gene lost 1 base and the J gene lost 0 bases, with 7 bases spanning the gap. The CDR3 runs 15 residues.

This rearrangement joins TRBV7-2 to TRBJ2-7; tentatively, D is TRBD2 (6 bases). The CDR3 sequence is 15 residues long. V was trimmed by 1 base and J by 4 bases, leaving 14 bases between them. Germline CDR1 is SGHTA and CDR2 is FQGNSA. Here the CDR3 reads CASSLGGELAYEQYF. In nucleotides, the CDR3 is TGTGCCAGCAGCTTAGGGGGGGAGCTGGCGTACGAGCAGTACTTC.

CDR3 in amino acids: CASSPDGRGRPYNEQFF. In DNA form, the CDR3 reads TGTGCCAGCAGTCCCGACGGTCGCGGGAGACCCTACAATGAGCAGTTCTTC. The genes are TRBV3-1 (or the pseudogene TRBV3-2) and TRBJ2-1; the match to TRBD2 covers 7 bases. From germline, CDR1 is LGHDT and CDR2 YNNKEL (reference sequence). Losses at the gene ends were 6 bases for V and 2 bases for J; bases not matched to a gene: 13. This CDR3 is built from 17 residues.

The rearrangement uses TRBV5-8 and TRBJ2-2; D call uncertain. This CDR3 spans 15 amino acids. The V gene's germline CDR1 is SGHTS and CDR2 YDEGEE. V was trimmed by 6 bases and J by 0 bases, leaving 12 bases between them. The CDR3 loop reads CASMNSPANTGELFF. CDR3 nucleotides: TGTGCCAGCATGAACAGCCCCGCGAACACCGGGGAGCTGTTTTTT.

The chain carries TRBV9 and TRBJ2-2, with TRBD2 matching 8 bases. The CDR3 runs to 15 residues. CDR1 and CDR2 from the germline V gene are SGDLS and YYNGEE. Trimming removed 0 bases from V and 5 bases from J; junction bases left unmatched: 3. CDR3 coding DNA: TGTGCCAGCAGCGTAGACGGGAGGGGTACCGGGGAGCTGTTTTTT. It specifies CASSVDGRGTGELFF.

A single count supports this clone. CDR3 region: CAISESLSPYEQYF. The CDR3, as DNA: TGTGCCATCAGTGAGTCCTTATCCCCCTACGAGCAGTACTTC. V usage is TRBV10-3 and J usage is TRBJ2-7; D remains ambiguous. Trimming left V 0 bases short and J 2 bases short, with 8 bases between. The CDR3 is 14 amino acids. Germline values: CDR1 ENHRY, CDR2 SYGVKD.

The genes are TRBV7-2 and TRBJ2-3, with 9 bases matching TRBD2. The CDR3 totals 13 residues. After removal of 1 base from V and 11 bases from J, the junction contained 4 bases not matched to a gene. The V gene's germline CDR1 is SGHTA and CDR2 FQGNSA. The CDR3 is CASSLVLAGEQYF. The CDR3 nucleotides are TGTGCCAGCAGCTTAGTGTTAGCGGGGGAGCAGTATTTT.

V is TRBV2 and J is TRBJ1-2; no clear D gene. Germline V gene data show CDR1 as SNHLY and CDR2 as FYNNEI. The CDR3 contains 12 residues. The V end was cut by 4 bases, the J end by 7 bases, with 10 bases between. In DNA, the CDR3 is TGTGCCAGCAGTGCCGTCCGGGGTGGCTACACCTTC. Its protein is CASSAVRGGYTF. Full variable domain (outside the CDR3, taken from reference TRBV2 and TRBJ1-2): EPEVTQTPSHQVTQMGQEVILRCVPISNHLYFYWYRQILGQKVEFLVSFYNNEISEKSEIFDDQFSVERPDGSNFTLKIRSTKLEDSAMYFCASSAVRGGYTFGSGTRLTVV.

V gene TRBV6-5 combines with J gene TRBJ2-7; 7 bases agree with TRBD2. The CDR3 consists of 14 residues. From germline, CDR1 is MNHEY and CDR2 SVGAGI. With V trimmed by 5 bases and J by 0 bases, 4 bases remained unmatched. CDR3 protein: CASSRSGVSYEQYF. The CDR3 nucleotides are TGTGCCAGCAGTCGAAGCGGGGTCTCCTACGAGCAGTACTTC.

The rearrangement uses TRBV19 and TRBJ2-7; D is undetermined. From germline, CDR1 is LNHDA and CDR2 SQIVND (reference sequence). Trimming took off 0 bases at V and 3 bases at J, with 9 bases between the two ends. The length of the CDR3 is 14 residues. DNA for the CDR3: TGTGCCAGTAGTATAGAGGCAGGAATCTACGAGCAGTACTTC. It is translated as CASSIEAGIYEQYF.